This T cell receptor beta chain was recorded in a study of blood T cell repertoires in COVID-19. Looking at the study overall: PBMCs, B-cell-depleted T cells, or T cells were the source of the cDNA or gDNA that made up the material.

Profiled with immunoSEQ multiplex PCR; TCRdb holds only in-frame clones, not every one. The sample records 300,000 to 450,000 clones, 80% to 90% being singletons. Individuals aged about 18 to 95 years were recruited from about two dozen US areas. Participants' own reports of clinical history determined their cohort assignment. Two negative PCRs, clearance, or symptom resolution characterized the recovered Cohort 3 donors. CDR1 is SNHLY, CDR2 FYNNEI, per germline. Trimming stripped 5 bases from V and 0 bases from J, with 8 bases between. CDR3 length equals 15 residues. The genes are TRBV2 and TRBJ1-6; D is undetermined. The receptor was isolated from a man between 18 and 35 years old who had recovered from COVID-19. Material: PBMCs or T cells enriched from blood (not recorded which). CDR3 coding DNA: TGTGCCAGCAGTCGAGATAGCTCCTATAATTCACCCCTCCACTTT. Protein: CASSRDSSYNSPLHF.